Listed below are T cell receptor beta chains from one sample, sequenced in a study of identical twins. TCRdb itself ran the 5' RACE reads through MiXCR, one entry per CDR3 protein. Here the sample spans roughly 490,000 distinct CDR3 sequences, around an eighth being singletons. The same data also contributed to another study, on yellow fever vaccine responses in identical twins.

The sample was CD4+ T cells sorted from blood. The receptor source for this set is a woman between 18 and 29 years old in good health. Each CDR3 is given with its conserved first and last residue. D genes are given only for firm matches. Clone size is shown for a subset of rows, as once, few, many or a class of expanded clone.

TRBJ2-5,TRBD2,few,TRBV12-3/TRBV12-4,CASRSNGRETQYF,TGTGCCAGCAGGTCTAACGGGAGGGAGACCCAGTACTTC
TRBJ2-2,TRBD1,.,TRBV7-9,CASSITGASNTGELFF,TGTGCCAGCAGCATAACAGGGGCCTCGAACACCGGGGAGCTGTTTTTT
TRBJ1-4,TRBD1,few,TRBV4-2,CASSQDRGTGGEKLFF,TGTGCCAGCAGCCAAGATAGGGGAACAGGGGGCGAAAAACTGTTTTTT
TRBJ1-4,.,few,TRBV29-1,CSVGGVVGEKLFF,TGCAGCGTTGGGGGGGTAGTAGGCGAAAAACTGTTTTTT
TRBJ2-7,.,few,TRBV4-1,CASSQAGTSTYEQYF,TGCGCCAGCAGCCAAGCCGGGACATCTACCTACGAGCAGTACTTC
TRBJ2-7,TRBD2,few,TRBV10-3,CAIRGSGGGLYEQYF,TGTGCCATCAGGGGTAGCGGGGGGGGTCTCTACGAGCAGTACTTC
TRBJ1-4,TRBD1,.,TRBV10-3,CAITDRANEKLFF,TGTGCCATAACCGACAGGGCCAATGAAAAACTGTTTTTT
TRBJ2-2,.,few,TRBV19,CASSIRGVSGELFF,TGTGCCAGTAGTATCAGGGGCGTCTCCGGGGAGCTGTTTTTT
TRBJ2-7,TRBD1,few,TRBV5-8,CASSLRSGQSYEQYF,TGTGCCAGCAGCTTGAGATCGGGACAGTCCTACGAGCAGTACTTC
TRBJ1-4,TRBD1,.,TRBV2,CASRGQGGGEKLFF,TGTGCCAGCAGAGGACAGGGAGGAGGTGAAAAACTGTTTTTT
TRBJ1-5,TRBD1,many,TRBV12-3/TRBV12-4,CASRGQSNQPQHF,TGTGCCAGCAGGGGACAGAGCAATCAGCCCCAGCATTTT
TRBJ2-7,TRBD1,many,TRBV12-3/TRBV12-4,CASSFTDRGYEQYF,TGTGCCAGCAGTTTCACCGACAGGGGCTACGAGCAGTACTTC
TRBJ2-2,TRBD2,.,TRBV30,CARTTSGGAHTGELFF,TGTGCCCGCACGACTAGCGGGGGGGCCCACACCGGGGAGCTGTTTTTT
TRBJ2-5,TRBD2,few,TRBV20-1,CSAVSGGGVFETQYF,TGCAGTGCGGTTAGCGGGGGGGGTGTGTTTGAGACCCAGTACTTC
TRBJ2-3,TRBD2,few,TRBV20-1,CSAPPWGGRETTDTQYF,TGCAGTGCGCCGCCTTGGGGCGGGAGAGAAACCACAGATACGCAGTATTTT
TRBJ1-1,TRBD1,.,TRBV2,CASEDRPNTEAFF,TGTGCCAGCGAGGACAGGCCGAACACTGAAGCTTTCTTT
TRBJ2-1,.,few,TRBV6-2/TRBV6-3,CASSYVGARNEQFF,TGTGCCAGCAGTTACGTGGGGGCGCGCAATGAGCAGTTCTTC
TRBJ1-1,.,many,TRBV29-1,CSVDRDILSTEAFF,TGCAGCGTTGACAGGGACATTCTAAGCACTGAAGCTTTCTTT
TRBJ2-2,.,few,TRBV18,CASSAGQRSTGELFF,TGTGCCAGCTCAGCGGGCCAGAGGAGCACCGGGGAGCTGTTTTTT
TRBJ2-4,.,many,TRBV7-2,CASSWELGAKNIQYF,TGTGCCAGCAGCTGGGAATTGGGAGCCAAAAACATTCAGTACTTC
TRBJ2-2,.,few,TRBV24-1,CATSDLPVRGWSNTGELFF,TGTGCCACCAGTGATTTGCCTGTACGGGGGTGGTCGAACACCGGGGAGCTGTTTTTT
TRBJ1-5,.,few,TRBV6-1,CASSEGQGPNQPQHF,TGTGCCAGCAGTGAAGGGCAGGGCCCCAATCAGCCCCAGCATTTT
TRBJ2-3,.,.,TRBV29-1,CSVAGASGDTQYF,TGCAGCGTTGCTGGGGCATCCGGAGATACGCAGTATTTT
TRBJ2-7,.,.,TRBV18,CASSRDTGYEQYF,TGTGCCAGCTCACGCGATACAGGGTACGAGCAGTACTTC
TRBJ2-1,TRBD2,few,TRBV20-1,CSATSGGNNEQFF,TGCAGTGCTACTAGCGGGGGTAACAATGAGCAGTTCTTC
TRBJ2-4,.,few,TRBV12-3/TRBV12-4,CASSLGGKENIQYF,TGTGCCAGCAGTTTGGGGGGTAAGGAAAACATTCAGTACTTC
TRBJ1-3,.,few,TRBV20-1,CSAREPKVGGNTIYF,TGCAGTGCTAGAGAGCCAAAAGTGGGAGGAAACACCATATATTTT
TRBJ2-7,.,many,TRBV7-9,CASSLVDEQYF,TGCGCCAGCAGCTTGGTCGACGAGCAGTACTTC
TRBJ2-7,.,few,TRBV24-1,CATSTSTKGQEDEQYF,TGTGCCACCAGTACATCAACTAAGGGGCAGGAGGACGAGCAGTACTTC
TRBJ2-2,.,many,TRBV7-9,CASSPLGENTGELFF,TGTGCCAGCAGCCCGCTCGGAGAGAACACCGGGGAGCTGTTTTTT
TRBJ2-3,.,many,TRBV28,CASSNPDTQYF,TGTGCCAGCAGTAACCCGGATACGCAGTATTTT
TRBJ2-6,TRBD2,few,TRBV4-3,CASSQGQPGGFGANVLTF,TGCGCCAGCAGCCAGGGCCAACCGGGGGGTTTTGGGGCCAACGTCCTGACTTTC
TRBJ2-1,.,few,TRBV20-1,CSAFTDAGYNEQFF,TGCAGTGCCTTTACGGACGCGGGCTACAATGAGCAGTTCTTC
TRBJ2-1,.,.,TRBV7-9,CASIRDSYNEQFF,TGTGCCAGCATCAGGGACTCCTACAATGAGCAGTTCTTC
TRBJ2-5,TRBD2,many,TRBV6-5,CASSYSGGEWETQYF,TGTGCCAGCAGTTACTCGGGGGGGGAGTGGGAGACCCAGTACTTC
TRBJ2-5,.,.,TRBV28,CASSLYNGERHRGIQYF,TGTGCCAGCAGTTTATATAACGGGGAACGCCACCGGGGGATCCAGTACTTC
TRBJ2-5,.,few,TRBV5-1,CASSFNRQETQYF,TGCGCCAGCAGCTTTAACAGGCAAGAGACCCAGTACTTC
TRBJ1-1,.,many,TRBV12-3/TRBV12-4,CASSFLGMNTEAFF,TGTGCCAGCAGTTTCCTCGGGATGAACACTGAAGCTTTCTTT
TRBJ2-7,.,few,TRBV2,CASTVAYEQYF,TGTGCCAGCACCGTTGCCTACGAGCAGTACTTC
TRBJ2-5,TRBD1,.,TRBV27,CASSSMAGTGGETQYF,TGTGCCAGCAGTTCCATGGCCGGGACAGGGGGCGAGACCCAGTACTTC
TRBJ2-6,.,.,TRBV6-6,CASLYSGANVLTF,TGTGCCAGCCTCTACTCTGGGGCCAACGTCCTGACTTTC
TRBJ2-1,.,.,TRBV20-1,CSARIRNEQFF,TGCAGTGCTAGAATAAGGAATGAGCAGTTCTTC
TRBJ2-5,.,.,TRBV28,CASSWAGPQETQYF,TGTGCCAGCAGTTGGGCCGGGCCGCAAGAGACCCAGTACTTC
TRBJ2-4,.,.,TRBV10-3,CAISPGLGNIQYF,TGTGCCATCAGCCCGGGGCTGGGGAACATTCAGTACTTC
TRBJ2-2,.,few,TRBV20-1,CSARDLASPNTGELFF,TGCAGTGCTAGAGATTTAGCTAGTCCGAACACCGGGGAGCTGTTTTTT
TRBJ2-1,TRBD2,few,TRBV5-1,CASRVLAGISYNEQFF,TGCGCCAGCAGGGTGCTAGCGGGGATCTCCTACAATGAGCAGTTCTTC
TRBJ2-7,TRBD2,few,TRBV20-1,CSARDRGTSGRRYEQYF,TGCAGTGCTAGAGATCGGGGGACTAGCGGGAGGAGGTACGAGCAGTACTTC
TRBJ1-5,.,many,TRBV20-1,CSAPTGHRGWPQHF,TGCAGTGCACCGACGGGACACAGAGGTTGGCCCCAGCATTTT
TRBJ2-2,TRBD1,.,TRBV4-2,CASSRPGQGAAGELFF,TGTGCCAGCAGCCGCCCGGGACAGGGGGCTGCCGGGGAGCTGTTTTTT
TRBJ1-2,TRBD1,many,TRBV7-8,CASSDRTGNGYTF,TGTGCCAGCAGCGACCGGACAGGGAATGGCTACACCTTC
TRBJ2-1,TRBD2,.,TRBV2,CASSEEVVGLAYFF,TGTGCCAGCAGTGAAGAAGTAGTGGGACTAGCATACTTCTTC
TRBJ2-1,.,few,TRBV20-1,CSARTSILTKEQFF,TGCAGTGCGCGTACTAGCATTTTGACTAAGGAGCAGTTCTTC
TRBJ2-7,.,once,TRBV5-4,CASSLMTGGGSYEQYF,TGTGCCAGCAGCTTGATGACGGGCGGGGGCTCGTACGAGCAGTACTTC
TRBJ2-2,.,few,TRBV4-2,CASSRGGGVNTGELFF,TGTGCCAGCAGCCGCGGCGGGGGCGTAAACACCGGGGAGCTGTTTTTT